This T cell receptor beta chain was documented in a study of blood T cells in healthy people across ages. V was shortened by 4 bases and J by 1 base, with 10 bases between the two germline ends. The CDR3 sequence is 14 residues long. CDR1 is MNHEY and CDR2 is SVGEGT in the germline V gene. A sample-barcoded 5' primer and a J-beta primer mix were used in a second PCR of roughly 6 to 12 cycles. One entry per CDR3 protein, called by TCRdb with MiXCR from the 5' RACE reads. Of 2 million or so distinct CDR3 sequences in the sample, 49% were seen once. The chain is built from TRBV6-2 or TRBV6-3 and TRBJ1-2; D remains ambiguous. Sequencing was carried out using blood. The TCR comes from a middle-aged woman in good health. Here the CDR3 reads CASSLDGLNYGYTF. Written as DNA, the CDR3 is TGTGCCAGCAGTTTGGACGGTCTTAACTATGGCTACACCTTC.